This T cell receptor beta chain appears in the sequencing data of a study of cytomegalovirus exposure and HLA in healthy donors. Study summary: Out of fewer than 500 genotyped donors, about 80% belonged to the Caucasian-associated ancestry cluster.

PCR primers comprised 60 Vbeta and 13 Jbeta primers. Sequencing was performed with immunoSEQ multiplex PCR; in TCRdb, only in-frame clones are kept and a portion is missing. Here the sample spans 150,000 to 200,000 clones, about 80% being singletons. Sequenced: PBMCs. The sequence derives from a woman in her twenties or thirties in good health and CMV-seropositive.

The CDR3 DNA is TGTGCCAGCAGCGACTACGGCGAATTCTCGTCACCCCTCCACTTT. This encodes CASSDYGEFSSPLHF. V is TRBV9 and J is TRBJ1-6, with D unresolved. The CDR3 runs to 15 residues. Per germline, CDR1 SGDLS and CDR2 YYNGEE. Trimming removed 3 bases from V and 10 bases from J, with 17 bases in between.